This T cell receptor beta chain is drawn from a study of T cells in Graves' hyperthyroidism and ophthalmopathy. V dropped 4 bases and J dropped 5; count of bases not matched to a gene: 6. This CDR3 is built from 15 residues. The germline gives CDR1 SEHNR, CDR2 FQNEAQ (reference sequence). The blood specimen was taken at initial hyperthyroidism diagnosis, before any ophthalmopathy symptoms. There were TCR beta CDR3 regions amplified from RNA transcripts. HTBI primers drove first-round RT-PCR of the TCR CDR3. TCRdb passed the multiplex PCR reads through MiXCR, listing each CDR3 protein once. The repertoire holds under 200,000 distinct CDR3 sequences, with around 8.9% as singletons. The table lists this clonotype with many counts.

The TCR comes from a woman between 18 and 29 years old with Graves' hyperthyroidism that later progressed to Graves' ophthalmopathy. Sequences were obtained from blood. The rearrangement uses TRBV7-9 and TRBJ2-2, with 8 bases matching TRBD1. CDR3 coding DNA: TGTGCCAGCAGCTCAGACAGGGGCAGGACCGGGGAGCTGTTTTTT. It yields the protein CASSSDRGRTGELFF. The full variable domain, in which reference TRBV7-9 and TRBJ2-2 provide the parts outside the CDR3, is DTGVSQNPRHKITKRGQNVTFRCDPISEHNRLYWYRQTLGQGPEFLTYFQNEAQLEKSRLLSDRFSAERPKGSFSTLEIQRTEQGDSAMYLCASSSDRGRTGELFFGEGSRLTVL.